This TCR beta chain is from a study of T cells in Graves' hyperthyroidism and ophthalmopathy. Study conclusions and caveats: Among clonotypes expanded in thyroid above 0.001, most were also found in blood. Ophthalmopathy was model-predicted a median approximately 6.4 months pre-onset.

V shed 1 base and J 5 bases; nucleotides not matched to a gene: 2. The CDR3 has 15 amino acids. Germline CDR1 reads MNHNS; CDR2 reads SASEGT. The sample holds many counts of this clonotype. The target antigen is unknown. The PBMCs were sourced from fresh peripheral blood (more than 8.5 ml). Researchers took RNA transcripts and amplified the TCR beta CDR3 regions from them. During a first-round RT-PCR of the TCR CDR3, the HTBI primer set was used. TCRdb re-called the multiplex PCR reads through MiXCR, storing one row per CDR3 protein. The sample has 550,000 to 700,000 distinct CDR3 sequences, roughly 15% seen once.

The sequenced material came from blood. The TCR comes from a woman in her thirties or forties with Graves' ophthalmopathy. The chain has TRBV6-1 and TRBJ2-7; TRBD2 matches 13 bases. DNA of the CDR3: TGTGCCAGCAGTGAAGGGACTAGCGGGAGCAACGAGCAGTACTTC. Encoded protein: CASSEGTSGSNEQYF.